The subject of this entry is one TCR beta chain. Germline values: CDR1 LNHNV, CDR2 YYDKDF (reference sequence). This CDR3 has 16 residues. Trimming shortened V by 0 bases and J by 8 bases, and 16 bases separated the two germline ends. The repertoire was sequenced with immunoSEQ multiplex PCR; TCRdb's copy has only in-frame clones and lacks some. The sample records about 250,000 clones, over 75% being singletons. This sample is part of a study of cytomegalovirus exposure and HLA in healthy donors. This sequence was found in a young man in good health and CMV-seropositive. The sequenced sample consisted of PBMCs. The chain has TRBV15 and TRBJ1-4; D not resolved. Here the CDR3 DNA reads TGTGCCACCAGCAGAGATGAGGAAGGCTTGAACGAAAAACTGTTTTTT. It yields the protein CATSRDEEGLNEKLFF. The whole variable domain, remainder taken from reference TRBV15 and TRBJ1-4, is DAMVIQNPRYQVTQFGKPVTLSCSQTLNHNVMYWYQQKSSQAPKLLFHYYDKDFNNEADTPDNFQSRRPNTSFCFLDIRSPGLGDTAMYLCATSRDEEGLNEKLFFGSGTQLSVL.